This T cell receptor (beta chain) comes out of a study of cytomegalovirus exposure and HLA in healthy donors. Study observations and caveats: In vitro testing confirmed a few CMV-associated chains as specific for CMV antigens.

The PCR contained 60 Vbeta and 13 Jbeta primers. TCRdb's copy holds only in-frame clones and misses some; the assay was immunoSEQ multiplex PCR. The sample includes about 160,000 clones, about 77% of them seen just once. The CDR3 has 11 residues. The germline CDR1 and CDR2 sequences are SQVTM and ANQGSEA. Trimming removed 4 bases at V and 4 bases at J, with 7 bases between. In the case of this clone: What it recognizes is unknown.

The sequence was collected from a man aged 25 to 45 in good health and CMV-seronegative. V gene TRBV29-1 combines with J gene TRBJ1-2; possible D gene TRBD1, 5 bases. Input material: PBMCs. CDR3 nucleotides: TGCAGCGTTGCTCAGGGCTATGGCTACACCTTC. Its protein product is CSVAQGYGYTF.